This T cell receptor beta chain was captured by sequencing in a study of human T cells and chemical hapten exposure. Study-wide background: Throughout a study of 20 to 25 weeks, patients underwent weekly scalp administration of diphenylcyclopropenone doses.

This sample's time point: pre-sensitization, week 0. Described treatment: therapeutic diphenylcyclopropenone sensitization with weekly scalp DPC. Each CDR3 protein is one row after TCRdb ran MiXCR on the RACE reads. The table records under 200,000 distinct CDR3 sequences, under 35% of them present only once. The clonotype comes from a woman between 25 and 40 years old with alopecia areata. Some clones in this sample may be carry-over from other donors' samples. The sequencing used whole blood, collected in connection with sensitization to the hapten diphenylcyclopropenone (DPC).

This chain's CDR3 is CASSQDTGSPLRETQYF. CDR3 nucleotide sequence: TGCGCCAGCAGCCAAGATACTGGCAGCCCCTTGCGTGAGACCCAGTACTTC. The chain uses TRBV4-1 and TRBJ2-5; D remains ambiguous. Trimming cost V 0 bases and J 5 bases, with 19 bases left between them. Germline assignment: CDR1 MGHRA and CDR2 YSYEKL. CDR3 length: 17 residues.